Presented here are 29 T cell receptor beta chains from one specimen sequenced in a study of PD-L1 blockade in urothelial cancer (dated by TCRdb to 2016 to 2017). The sample's time point, from its label and the paper: peripheral blood 6 weeks after treatment start. Preparation of the library involved the immunoSEQ multiplex PCR assay. The immuneACCESS repertoire file appears here via TCRdb, limited to in-frame rearrangements. These files lack a portion of the clones; in checked studies, under half of the deficit traces to unresolved V genes, and the cause of the others is not known. Counted in this sample were about 48,000 clones; 86% of them appeared once. 8.5% to 12% of the sample belongs to the ten largest clones. The material sequenced was PBMCs, taken around atezolizumab (anti-PD-L1) treatment. These receptors were collected from a man in his 60s with urothelial cancer.

The genes are TRBV14 and TRBJ2-1; 8 nucleotides agree with TRBD2. The CDR3 spans 13 residues. In germline, CDR1 is SGHDN, CDR2 FVKESK. V dropped 2 bases and J dropped 10; count of bases not matched to a gene: 4. Here the CDR3 reads CASSQFGGGEQFF. Written as DNA, the CDR3 is TGTGCCAGCAGCCAATTCGGGGGGGGCGAGCAGTTCTTC.

The CDR3, as DNA: TGCGCCAGCAGCTTGCGACGACAGGCTAATGAAAAACTGTTTTTT. Amino acids: CASSLRRQANEKLFF. This chain joins TRBV5-1 and TRBJ1-4; tentatively, D is TRBD1 (6 bases). V lost 1 base and J lost 3, with 10 bases in between. The CDR3 is made up of 15 amino acids. Looked up from germline, CDR1 is SGHRS and CDR2 is YFSETQ.

This rearrangement joins TRBV5-1 to TRBJ2-7; a possible D gene is TRBD1 (6 bases). With 5 bases removed from V and 5 bases from J, the gap between germline ends came to 17 bases. Per the germline V gene, CDR1 is SGHRS and CDR2 is YFSETQ. This CDR3 is 14 amino acids long. CDR3 loop: CASRSRGSPHEQYF. The CDR3 DNA is TGCGCCAGCAGGTCCAGGGGATCGCCCCACGAGCAGTACTTC.

V and J are TRBV7-9 and TRBJ2-2; a possible D gene is TRBD1 (6 bases). The V end was cut by 5 bases, the J end by 4 bases, with 14 bases between. Germline CDR1 reads SEHNR; CDR2 reads FQNEAQ (reference sequence). This CDR3 has 15 residues. The CDR3 sequence is CASSLRGFTTGELFF. The CDR3 nucleotides read TGTGCCAGCAGCCTAAGGGGGTTTACCACCGGGGAGCTGTTTTTT.

The chain recombines TRBV28 with TRBJ1-1, with TRBD1 matching 9 bases. Looked up from germline, CDR1 is MDHEN and CDR2 is SYDVKM. The V segment lost 2 bases and the J segment 12 bases; nucleotides outside the gene matches: 7. CDR3 length equals 13 residues. The DNA of the CDR3 is TGTGCCAGCAGTTTAGAGGACAGGGGAAGATCTTTCTTT. Translating it yields CASSLEDRGRSFF.

This clone was seen a handful of times. The chain combines TRBV7-9 with TRBJ1-6, with D maybe TRBD1 (5 bases). Deletions cut 0 bases from V and 10 bases from J, with 10 bases between. The CDR3 extends over 14 amino acids. Germline CDR1 and CDR2: SEHNR and FQNEAQ (reference sequence). The CDR3 region is CASSLAREASPLHF. DNA of the CDR3: TGTGCCAGCAGCTTAGCCAGGGAAGCCTCACCCCTCCACTTT.

The J gene is TRBJ2-1, the V gene TRBV11-2; no definite D call. The CDR3 has 14 residues. With 5 bases removed from V and 6 bases from J, the gap between germline ends came to 14 bases. The V gene's germline CDR1 is SGHAT and CDR2 FQNNGV. CDR3: CASSLRTAGNEQFF. CDR3 nucleotide sequence: TGTGCCAGCAGCCTCCGAACAGCAGGCAATGAGCAGTTCTTC.

The chain links TRBV19 to TRBJ1-4, with 11 bases fitting TRBD1. Germline values: CDR1 LNHDA, CDR2 SQIVND (reference sequence). With V trimmed by 1 base and J by 7 bases, 5 bases remained unmatched. The CDR3 contains 16 residues. The CDR3 sequence: CASSIGGQGAGEKLFF. In DNA, the CDR3 is TGTGCCAGTAGTATAGGCGGACAGGGGGCAGGTGAAAAACTGTTTTTT.

This clone has more than one count but fewer than ten. V and J are TRBV5-4 and TRBJ1-1, with D possibly TRBD1 on 5 matching bases. CDR3 length: 16 residues. Germline-derived CDR1 and CDR2 are SGHNT and YYREEE (reference sequence). The V end lost 6 bases, the J end lost 0 bases, and 18 bases lay between the germline ends. This CDR3 is CASTKTRTDMNTEAFF. The CDR3 DNA sequence: TGTGCCAGCACGAAGACCAGAACGGACATGAACACTGAAGCTTTCTTT.

This sequence joins TRBV7-3 and TRBJ2-3, with 9 bases identical to TRBD2. V shed 5 bases and J 6 bases; nucleotides not matched to a gene: 9. CDR1 is SGHTA, CDR2 FQGTGA, per germline. The CDR3 covers 15 residues. The CDR3 loop reads CASSSSGGGADTQYF. The CDR3 DNA reads as TGTGCCAGCAGCAGTAGCGGGGGCGGCGCGGATACGCAGTATTTT.

CDR3 nucleotides: TGTGCCAGCAGCTTGCATCACGCAGGGGACGCTGAAGCTTTCTTT. The encoded protein is CASSLHHAGDAEAFF. This chain joins TRBV11-1 and TRBJ1-1; possibly TRBD1 for D (6 bases). The germline V gene has CDR1 SGHAT and CDR2 FQDESV (reference sequence). V was clipped by 3 bases and J by 6 bases, with 17 bases between them. The CDR3 has 15 amino acids.

This rearrangement joins TRBV7-9 to TRBJ2-7; the D gene is possibly TRBD2 (5 bases). The CDR3 covers 12 residues. V gave up 2 bases and J gave up 7 bases, with 9 bases separating them. The germline gives CDR1 SEHNR, CDR2 FQNEAQ (reference sequence). Here the CDR3 reads CASSLYPGEQYF. The CDR3 DNA reads as TGTGCCAGCAGCTTATATCCGGGAGAGCAGTACTTC. Supplemented by reference TRBV7-9 and TRBJ2-7, the full variable domain reads DTGVSQNPRHKITKRGQNVTFRCDPISEHNRLYWYRQTLGQGPEFLTYFQNEAQLEKSRLLSDRFSAERPKGSFSTLEIQRTEQGDSAMYLCASSLYPGEQYFGPGTRLTVT.

This chain uses TRBV2 with TRBJ2-3; 12 bases align to TRBD2. The CDR3 consists of 16 residues. With 6 bases clipped from V and 5 bases from J, the junction kept 9 bases outside the gene matches. In germline, CDR1 is SNHLY, CDR2 FYNNEI. The CDR3, as DNA: TGTGCCAGCAGCGGATTACGGACTAGCGGGGTAGATACGCAGTATTTT. Translated: CASSGLRTSGVDTQYF. Full variable domain (rest looked up from reference TRBV2 and TRBJ2-3): EPEVTQTPSHQVTQMGQEVILRCVPISNHLYFYWYRQILGQKVEFLVSFYNNEISEKSEIFDDQFSVERPDGSNFTLKIRSTKLEDSAMYFCASSGLRTSGVDTQYFGPGTRLTVL.

J is TRBJ2-7 and V is TRBV28; D is perhaps TRBD1 (6 bases). Trimming stripped 2 bases from V and 2 bases from J, with 13 bases between. The CDR3 is 15 amino acids. CDR1 and CDR2 from the germline V gene are MDHEN and SYDVKM. The DNA of the CDR3 is TGTGCCAGCAGTTTACCTGGAGGACAGACCTACGAGCAGTACTTC. It encodes CASSLPGGQTYEQYF.

Note on this clone: The junction does not match germline at one end; this may be a read error. The rearrangement uses TRBV5-6 and TRBJ2-7, with D possibly matching TRBD1 (6 bases). The CDR3 loop spans 13 amino acids. Per the germline V gene, CDR1 is SGHDT and CDR2 is YYEEEE. CDR3 nucleotide sequence: TGTGCCAGCAACAATATGGGACACGTCGAGCAATACTTC. This encodes CASNNMGHVEQYF.

This chain links TRBV7-9 with TRBJ1-1, with D uncertain. The CDR3 spans 14 residues. CDR1 and CDR2 from the germline V gene are SEHNR and FQNEAQ (reference sequence). V lost 1 base and J lost 1, with 7 bases in between. DNA of the CDR3: TGTGCCAGCAGCTTAGTCCGAGCGAACACTGAAGCTTTCTTT. It translates to CASSLVRANTEAFF. Full variable domain (outside the CDR3, taken from reference TRBV7-9 and TRBJ1-1): DTGVSQNPRHKITKRGQNVTFRCDPISEHNRLYWYRQTLGQGPEFLTYFQNEAQLEKSRLLSDRFSAERPKGSFSTLEIQRTEQGDSAMYLCASSLVRANTEAFFGQGTRLTVV.

The J gene is TRBJ2-3, the V gene TRBV7-2; D is ambiguous. The germline V gene has CDR1 SGHTA and CDR2 FQGNSA. The V gene lost 0 bases and the J gene lost 6 bases, with 13 bases spanning the gap. CDR3 length: 15 residues. Written as DNA, the CDR3 is TGTGCCAGCAGCTTAGCGCTCGCGCAAATGGATACGCAGTATTTT. Amino acids: CASSLALAQMDTQYF.

The chain employs TRBV9 and TRBJ1-5, with 9 bases lining up with TRBD1. This CDR3 is built from 16 residues. With 4 bases clipped from V and 3 bases from J, the junction kept 8 bases outside the gene matches. The germline CDR1 and CDR2 sequences are SGDLS and YYNGEE. CDR3 sequence: CASSPGTGGLNQPQHF. DNA of the CDR3: TGTGCCAGCAGCCCGGGCACAGGGGGCCTCAATCAGCCCCAGCATTTT.

The table lists this clone with a count of one. The J gene is TRBJ2-3, the V gene TRBV6-5, with D possibly being TRBD1 (6 bases). Germline loops: CDR1 MNHEY, CDR2 SVGAGI. This CDR3 comprises 15 residues. Deletions cut 7 bases from V and 0 bases from J, with 14 bases between. The CDR3 nucleotides read TGTGCCAGCAATAAACAGGGTAAAAGCACAGATACGCAGTATTTT. It translates to CASNKQGKSTDTQYF.

This chain uses TRBV13 with TRBJ2-7, with 9 bases fitting TRBD2. Germline CDR1 reads PRHDT; CDR2 reads FYEKMQ (reference sequence). CDR3 length equals 16 residues. J gave up 4 bases and V 0 bases, and 7 bases lay outside the gene matches. The CDR3 bases are TGTGCCAGCAGCTTAGGCGCCCTAGCGGGGACTTACGAGCAGTACTTC. It specifies CASSLGALAGTYEQYF.

The V and J genes are TRBV7-6 and TRBJ2-3; TRBD1 aligns across 11 bases. Germline loops: CDR1 SGHVS, CDR2 FNYEAQ. Trimming took 4 bases from V and 4 from J; bases not matched to a gene: 4. This CDR3 is 15 amino acids long. This CDR3 reads CASSSRDRGADTQYF. The CDR3 DNA reads TGTGCCAGCAGCTCCCGGGACAGGGGGGCAGATACGCAGTATTTT.

This clone was seen only a few times. J is TRBJ1-2 and V is TRBV9; D is possibly TRBD1 (5 bases). The CDR3 runs to 16 residues. The V end was cut by 0 bases, the J end by 4 bases, with 16 bases between. Germline V gene data show CDR1 as SGDLS and CDR2 as YYNGEE. CDR3 region: CASSVGAPRGGYGYTF. CDR3 sequence (DNA): TGTGCCAGCAGCGTAGGGGCCCCCCGGGGGGGCTATGGCTACACCTTC. The full variable domain, completed using reference TRBV9 and TRBJ1-2, is DSGVTQTPKHLITATGQRVTLRCSPRSGDLSVYWYQQSLDQGLQFLIQYYNGEERAKGNILERFSAQQFPDLHSELNLSSLELGDSALYFCASSVGAPRGGYGYTFGSGTRLTVV.

In its sample, this clone was seen once. The CDR3 reads CASSLRIRTSTDTQYF. The CDR3 bases are TGTGCCAGCAGCTTAAGAATACGTACTAGCACAGATACGCAGTATTTT. The genes are TRBV11-2 and TRBJ2-3; D is unclear. The V and J ends lost 2 bases and 0 bases respectively, with 12 bases between them. The CDR3 totals 16 residues. Looked up from germline, CDR1 is SGHAT and CDR2 is FQNNGV. Full variable domain (missing parts from reference TRBV11-2 and TRBJ2-3): EAGVAQSPRYKIIEKRQSVAFWCNPISGHATLYWYQQILGQGPKLLIQFQNNGVVDDSQLPKDRFSAERLKGVDSTLKIQPAKLEDSAVYLCASSLRIRTSTDTQYFGPGTRLTVL.

CDR3 protein: CASSKTSGARAPLHF. The DNA of the CDR3 is TGTGCCAGCAGCAAAACATCAGGGGCGCGGGCACCCCTCCACTTT. The rearrangement links TRBV11-3 to TRBJ1-6; possible D gene TRBD1, 6 bases. CDR1 and CDR2 from the germline V gene are SGHNT and YENEEA. CDR3 length: 15 residues. V lost 5 bases and J lost 11, with 19 bases in between.

This clone has a handful of counts. The chain couples TRBV21-1 to TRBJ1-1; TRBD1, the D gene given by the table, was not confirmed from the DNA. TRBV21-1 is a pseudogene locus. The CDR3 covers 13 residues. The CDR3 DNA is TGTGCCAGCAGCAAATGGAATCAGGGGAAAGCTTTCTTT. Translating gives CASSKWNQGKAFF.

V and J are TRBV11-2 and TRBJ1-3, with 8 bases that match TRBD1. The CDR3 sequence is 15 residues long. Trimming took 1 base from V and 2 from J; bases not matched to a gene: 1. The germline gives CDR1 SGHAT, CDR2 FQNNGV. The CDR3 sequence: CASSLAQGAGNTIYF. For the CDR3, the DNA is TGTGCCAGCAGCTTAGCACAGGGGGCTGGAAACACCATATATTTT.

This chain joins TRBV27 and TRBJ1-1, with D tentatively TRBD1 (6 bases). The CDR3 has 15 amino acids. Trimming took 4 bases from V and 1 from J, leaving 13 bases between them. Germline V gene data show CDR1 as MNHEY and CDR2 as SMNVEV (reference sequence). The CDR3 bases are TGTGCCAGCAGTTGGACAGTGGGTTGGAACACTGAAGCTTTCTTT. Amino acid sequence: CASSWTVGWNTEAFF.

This chain links TRBV5-6 with TRBJ2-1; TRBD1 agrees at 7 bases. The CDR3 has 13 residues. Looked up from germline, CDR1 is SGHDT and CDR2 is YYEEEE. J gave up 5 bases and V 4 bases, and 3 bases lay outside the gene matches. The CDR3 nucleotides are TGTGCCAGCAGCAGGGACAGAAACAATGAGCAGTTCTTC. It codes for CASSRDRNNEQFF.

This clone was observed a few times. The gene calls are TRBV4-1 and TRBJ1-1; 10 bases line up with TRBD1. Unmatched junction bases numbered 13, after V lost 4 bases and J lost 5 bases. The V gene's germline CDR1 is MGHRA and CDR2 YSYEKL. The CDR3 has 17 residues. In DNA, the CDR3 is TGCGCCAGCAGCCCGGACAGGGGGACGTATTTGTGGACTGAAGCTTTCTTT. Translated: CASSPDRGTYLWTEAFF.